The subject of this entry is one T cell receptor (beta chain). What it binds is not known. This specimen belongs to a study of cytomegalovirus exposure and HLA in healthy donors. Study observations and caveats: The study listed 164 cytomegalovirus-associated TCR beta chains.

60 Vbeta and 13 Jbeta primers were used in PCR. Sequenced by immunoSEQ multiplex PCR; TCRdb stores in-frame clones only, minus some. The sample includes 90,000 to 120,000 clones, around 78% seen only once; the top ten take 7% to 8%. Trimming stripped 6 bases from V and 2 bases from J, with 14 bases between. This CDR3 contains 15 residues. Germline-derived CDR1 and CDR2 are MNHEY and SMNVEV (reference sequence). This sequence was found in a man aged 25 to 40 in good health and CMV-seronegative. The J gene is TRBJ2-1, the V gene TRBV27; D is unclear. The sample taken for sequencing was PBMCs. The DNA for the CDR3 is TGTGCCAGCAGAAAAAACGTCCAGACCTACAATGAGCAGTTCTTC. It is translated as CASRKNVQTYNEQFF.